Given below is one T cell receptor beta chain in context. What it recognizes is unknown. This entry is derived from a study of breast tumors, draining lymph nodes, adjacent tissues. Findings and caveats of the study: Tumor and nontumor repertoires were significantly more similar in luminal-like than in basal-like breast cancer. Most tumor T cells seemingly derive from lymph node, then expand in tumor. Tumor TCR diversity was below lymph nodes but above nontumor tissue. Tumor T cell lymph node origin was a supported hypothesis, not proven.

This CDR3 region has 14 residues. Trimming removed 4 bases from V and 0 bases from J, with 7 bases in between. Germline V gene data show CDR1 as MRHNA and CDR2 as SNTAGT. One entry per CDR3 protein, called by TCRdb with MiXCR from the multiplex PCR reads. The table includes roughly 100,000 distinct CDR3 sequences, under 40% detected once. Samples came from axillary lymph nodes draining the breast cancer. Source material: axillary lymph node tissue. This sequence joins TRBV6-4 and TRBJ1-3; tentative D call: TRBD1 (5 bases). This clonotype was obtained from a female donor with breast cancer. Some clones in this sample may be carry-over from other donors' samples. CDR3 DNA: TGTGCCAGCAGTGCTCAGGGCTCTGGAAACACCATATATTTT. Protein sequence: CASSAQGSGNTIYF.